This is a list of T cell receptor beta chains from one sample in a study of T cells expressing NK-cell markers. TCRdb reprocessed the 5' RACE reads, with one entry per CDR3 protein and no DNA. The repertoire table contains some 390,000 distinct CDR3 sequences. Sequenced sample: blood T cells: a sorted CD56 or NKG2C T cell subset, CD4+ or CD8+ T cells, or bulk PBMC T cells (not recorded which). The receptors originated from a woman between 50 and 59 years old in good health. Both conserved end residues are part of each CDR3.

v_gene	j_gene	CDR3aa
TRBV10-2	TRBJ1-4	CATTPDIPGEKLFF
TRBV20-1	TRBJ2-5	CSASVDLQSKETQYF
TRBV11-2	TRBJ2-7	CASSFTGGESYEQYF
TRBV7-9	TRBJ1-1	CASSLEILGNTEAFF
TRBV11-3	TRBJ2-5	CASRGLWGETQYF
TRBV6-5	TRBJ2-1	CASRVNSGPNYDEQFF
TRBV6-2/TRBV6-3	TRBJ2-7	CASSRAEDSAYEQYF
TRBV20-1	TRBJ1-4	CSAISGQGNEKLFF
TRBV6-6	TRBJ1-4	CASSYMAGEKLFF
TRBV15	TRBJ1-3	CATSRGGAGNTIYF
TRBV27	TRBJ2-1	CATTGWGSYNEQFF
TRBV12-3/TRBV12-4	TRBJ2-1	CASSQRPGTSGNNEQFF
TRBV5-1	TRBJ2-3	CASSAGVKTDTQYF
TRBV20-1	TRBJ2-6	CSAMSGGRAGANVLTF
TRBV10-3	TRBJ2-2	CAVSEGLANTGELFF
TRBV13	TRBJ2-7	CASSTQLGQSSYEQYF
TRBV10-3	TRBJ2-1	CAIRGQGAAGGTYNEQFF